Listed here are 2 T cell receptor beta chains from one sample, sequenced in a study of T cell repertoires in ileal Crohn's disease (dated by TCRdb to about 2019). Before cell sorting, lamina propria lymphocytes from surgical specimens were separated using a Ficoll-hypaque gradient. Receptor amplification or capture employed the immunoSEQ multiplex PCR assay. In TCRdb, the immuneACCESS table is reduced to in-frame sequences with V and J assigned. These tables do not hold every clone; where another copy was compared, an unresolved V gene accounts for under half, and the others remain unexplained. Across this sample there are around 5,800 clones, with approximately 90% seen only once. About 0.8% of the sample lies in the top ten. Sequenced sample: CD4+ T cells from ileum. These TCRs come from an adult with Crohn's disease. Some clones in this sample may be carry-over from other donors' samples.

This clone was observed a single time. The chain links TRBV10-1 to TRBJ2-5; no reliable D call. V was shortened by 1 base and J by 2 bases, with 5 bases between the two germline ends. The CDR3 length is 13 residues. Germline lookup yields CDR1 WNHNN and CDR2 SYGVQD (reference sequence). CDR3 DNA: TGCGCCAGCAGTGAGTATCGGCAAGAGACCCAGTACTTC. Encoded protein: CASSEYRQETQYF.

The chain links TRBV9 to TRBJ2-1; D perhaps matches TRBD2 (6 bases). Germline-derived CDR1 and CDR2 are SGDLS and YYNGEE. V lost 0 bases and J 4 bases, leaving 14 bases between the germline ends. The CDR3 is made up of 16 amino acids. CDR3 DNA: TGTGCCAGCAGCGTAGGTCCTAGCGTCACTTACAATGAGCAGTTCTTC. It yields the protein CASSVGPSVTYNEQFF.